This entry concerns a single TCR beta chain. The specificity of this receptor is unknown. Per-base quality was not reported, and no clone a single base away is much larger than it. From the cysteine through the phenylalanine, the CDR3 covers 18 amino acids. Solely the CDR3 DNA is kept, with 54 bases framed from the first base. Trimming takes 0 bases off V and 4 bases off J; junction bases not matched to a gene: 9. Via the germline V gene, CDR1 is LGHNA and CDR2 YSLEER. Libraries were prepared through the immunoSEQ multiplex PCR assay. For the multiplex PCR, a mixture combining 60 forward primers for TCR Vbeta segments and 13 reverse primers for TCR Jbeta segments was used. A multiplex PCR assay on genomic DNA amplified the CDR3 region of rearranged TCR beta genes. Amplified TCR beta libraries were sequenced as 87-base-pair reads on the Illumina HiSeq System. In the authors' own workflow: Across the roughly 700 repertoires, a later analysis counted 78 million or so unique TCR beta chains, some 11 million of which were shared by at least two donors. Raw reads were error-corrected and collapsed into unique sequences with a nearest-neighbor algorithm that merged closely related sequences to remove PCR and sequencing errors. V, D and J gene segments were assigned by aligning CDR3 sequences to IMGT reference sequences. For a sequence to be retained, a match of at least six nucleotides to both a V gene segment and a J gene segment was required. Rearrangements were called productive when the CDR3 lacked stop codons and stayed in frame with V and J; all others were non-productive. Following IMGT convention, CDR3 was defined as the stretch from the second conserved V-encoded cysteine to the conserved J-encoded phenylalanine. The earlier analysis of 587 of the donors excluded sequences that lacked an unambiguous match to a single V gene segment. An earlier analysis of some 500 of the donors classified V segments as functional when productive rearrangements were above 56.7% and as segregating when the standard deviation between donors was above 5%. A statistical classification framework was developed to diagnose cytomegalovirus status using the catalog of TCR beta chain sequences. A later analysis assigned V and J genes by comparing TCR nucleotide sequences with IMGT/GENE-DB human TR gene sequences. Using the TCRdist pipeline, a later analysis assigned CDR3 sequences along with most-parsimonious VDJ recombination scenarios. A later analysis defined each TCR beta chain by its CDR3 amino acid sequence plus V-gene family, and excluded reads lacking a unique V-gene family. In a later analysis, a few hundred highly shared, low-generation-probability nucleotide sequences were removed to address suspected cross-contamination and a sequencing artifact. For each public chain, a later analysis derived a clonal expansion index from normalized ranks of inferred template counts within each repertoire. Generation probabilities in a later analysis came from a VDJ recombination model fitted to out-of-frame rearrangements, and those results were checked against IGoR. A later analysis scored TCR-TCR, TCR-HLA and TCR-CMV co-occurrence with hypergeometric tests, applying a repertoire-size bias correction to TCR pairs. A later analysis estimated false discovery rates by permuting HLA or CMV assignments 20 times. A later analysis grouped co-occurring TCRs with DBSCAN, adding TCRdist sequence similarity when clustering within HLA-allele-positive subsets. Repertoires with fewer than 30,000 or more than 120,000 public chains, plus five repertoires with anomalous nucleotide sharing, were excluded from co-occurrence clustering. TCRdb provides this immuneACCESS table in a form limited to in-frame rearrangements. Some clones are lacking; in checked studies, under half of them reflect an unresolved V gene, and why the rest are absent is not known. V, J and clone size were drawn from that table, and D and trimming were deduced from the DNA. The sample profile shows 150,000 or so clones; approximately 78% of them were found once. The ten largest clones add up to over 1.2% of the sample.

This specimen belongs to a study of cytomegalovirus exposure and HLA in healthy donors (dated by TCRdb to 2016 to 2017). Background for the entire study: An earlier analysis of some 600 of the donors reported over 250 Gb of sequence data and 117 million unique TCR beta sequences obtained from about 179 million T cells. Rather than drawing on any new phenotypic data, the later analysis identified candidate immune exposures from TCR beta sequences and the way those sequences occurred across donors. Of the roughly 400 genotyped donors, over 70% fell in the genetic ancestry cluster associated with self-reported Caucasian donors. Approximately 300 gigabases of sequencing data and 75 million to 85 million unique TCR sequences made up an early release that covered approximately 650 HLA-typed donors. Across approximately 400 genotyped donors of the cohort, an average of about 250,000 unique TCR beta nucleotide sequences per donor were sequenced, and 15% to 20% of those sequences were non-productive. A later genetic analysis took genome-wide SNP genotypes for about 65% of the 666 donors and used that subset as a discovery cohort. Because of strong linkage in the cohort, 5 or 6 DR-DQ haplotypes were treated as single units for association and clustering. An earlier analysis of some 600 of the donors applied high-throughput TCR beta sequencing to assess whether each TCR beta V gene segment acted as functional or pseudogenic. The T cell repertoires of several hundred subjects were profiled by immunosequencing and related to cytomegalovirus serostatus. The aim of the study was to test whether cataloging public T cell receptors could identify signatures of past pathogen exposure. Donor age, sex, ethnicity and CMV serostatus were compiled together with the repertoire data. HLA typing covered class I and class II loci at four-digit resolution. All discovery cohort repertoires had been generated using a single sequencing platform. To predict cytomegalovirus infection status, the study combined high-throughput TCR immunosequencing, statistical association of individual TCRs with disease status, and machine learning. A later analysis re-examined previously published TCR beta repertoires from roughly 650 donors and added high-resolution HLA genotyping to investigate patterns of TCR occurrence. Besides the first cohort of approximately 710 subjects, a separate validation cohort made up of 120 different subjects was used. The number of donors typed differed by locus, with roughly 629-640 for A, B, C, DRB1 and DQB1, more than 500 for DQA1, nearly 610 for DPA1, and approximately 470 for DPB1. Results and caveats for the whole study, not just this receptor: Only TCR beta chains were sequenced in this cohort, and the absence of alpha or paired-chain data limited detectable features. In an earlier analysis of approximately 600 of the donors, most TCR beta V segments were observed in productive rearrangements about 90% or about 30% of the time, broadly matching IMGT annotations. HLA typing was unavailable for some donors at each locus, so association tests used only the typed subset. A cluster of highly shared sequence variants was judged likely to represent a technical artifact of the sequencing pipeline. In both the original and validation cohorts, the classifier was reported to diagnose cytomegalovirus status with high specificity and sensitivity. Most CMV-associated TCR beta chains appeared to be HLA-restricted in a later analysis, and the HLA associations seemed to be driven largely by CMV exposure. Because counts were too low, seventeen rarely observed V segments, including chromosome 9 orphons, were left out of the earlier analysis of some 640 of the donors. When HLA alleles, especially DR and DQ, strongly co-occurred, TCR associations were difficult to assign to individual alleles. In a later analysis, several top co-occurrence clusters were reported to appear linked to parvovirus B19, influenza, CMV and Epstein-Barr virus. CMV serostatus was the only immune exposure information available for the cohort. Compared with the approximately 700-donor mean, donors in an Asian-associated ancestry cluster had fewer N-insertions in productive TCRs, according to a later genetic analysis. Specific HLA alleles were associated with over 15,000 TCR beta sequences at a false discovery rate of 0.05 in a later analysis. In vitro tests confirmed that a few of the cytomegalovirus-associated TCR beta chains recognize cytomegalovirus antigens. The presence/absence analyses assumed that sequencing depth was roughly uniform across donors, and that assumption may not be true. In the study, some 160 TCR beta chains were listed as associated with cytomegalovirus. A later analysis found that TCR association rates varied across HLA loci, with DRB1 alleles showing the most associated TCRs and HLA-C alleles the fewest. A further reported finding was that TCR beta sequences accurately predicted the HLA-A and HLA-B alleles for most subjects in the first cohort. Compared with equally common non-associated chains, HLA-associated TCR beta chains in a later analysis were more clonally expanded and had lower generation probabilities. Most TCR sequences were observed very rarely across donors, whereas some public TCRs were present in many individuals. Linkage disequilibrium might explain the correlated functional status among segregating V segments, but an unknown experimental factor could not be excluded. Some IMGT-functional V segments, including TRBV6-2 and TRBV6-3, could not be distinguished by the 87-base-pair reads and were therefore excluded. According to the authors, the approach could potentially be generalized to other disease states and immunological phenotypes. V-gene and J-gene trimming of TCR beta chains was associated with a missense DCLRE1C variant in a later genetic analysis, and the association was replicated in an independent cohort.

The cohort comprised around 700 healthy bone marrow donors. At the time of sampling, all cohort members were nominally healthy, though unrecorded immune exposures were likely present. The donor was CMV seronegative and was included in the group of under 450 seronegative cohort members. Every donor gave a peripheral blood sample, and the peripheral blood mononuclear cells from that sample were used for TCR beta sequencing. Genomic DNA was extracted from the blood cell samples with the Qiagen DNeasy Blood Extraction Kit. The chain employs TRBV4-3 and TRBJ1-1, and TRBD1 aligns with 12 junction nucleotides. This sequence was found in a female donor in good health and CMV-seronegative. Sequenced sample: PBMCs. Here is the DNA: TGCGCCAGCAGCCAAGATCGGGGACAGGGGGCGCGGAGCACTGAAGCTTTCTTT. Its product reads: CASSQDRGQGARSTEAFF.